The T cell receptor (beta chain) described here comes from a study of cytotoxic CD8 clonotypes in ibrutinib-treated CLL. Repertoires were generated with immunoSEQ multiplex PCR, while TCRdb's copy carries only in-frame clones and drops some. Of tens of thousands of clones in the sample, roughly two thirds are singletons; the top ten hold around 13%. V was clipped by 2 bases and J by 3 bases, with 11 bases between them. The CDR3 runs 15 residues. CDR1 is MRHNA, CDR2 SNTAGT, per germline. The source material was PBMCs, sampled after 12 months of ibrutinib treatment. The V and J genes are TRBV6-4 and TRBJ2-1; no reliable D call. The TCR was taken from a human donor with chronic lymphocytic leukemia. The CDR3: CASSDTTYDYNEQFF. The CDR3 DNA sequence: TGTGCCAGCAGTGACACGACCTACGACTACAATGAGCAGTTCTTC.